The entry below gives a single T cell receptor beta chain sequence along with its context. These data originate in a study of blood T cell repertoires in COVID-19. The CDR3 runs 15 residues. Germline V lookup: CDR1 SGDLS, CDR2 YYNGEE. V was trimmed by 3 bases and J by 0 bases, leaving 9 bases between them. Some clones are missing from TCRdb's copy, which holds only in-frame ones; the method was immunoSEQ multiplex PCR. This sample yields approximately 200,000 clones, of which about 83% are seen a single time; 6.2% belongs to the top ten. The rearrangement joins TRBV9 to TRBJ1-4; no definite D call. This TCR was sampled from a man in his sixties who had recovered from COVID-19. Sequences were obtained from peripheral blood. CDR3 sequence reads: CASSGTASTNEKLFF. CDR3 coding DNA: TGTGCCAGCAGCGGAACAGCTTCAACTAATGAAAAACTGTTTTTT. The variable domain in full, with the rest retrieved from reference TRBV9 and TRBJ1-4, is DSGVTQTPKHLITATGQRVTLRCSPRSGDLSVYWYQQSLDQGLQFLIQYYNGEERAKGNILERFSAQQFPDLHSELNLSSLELGDSALYFCASSGTASTNEKLFFGSGTQLSVL.